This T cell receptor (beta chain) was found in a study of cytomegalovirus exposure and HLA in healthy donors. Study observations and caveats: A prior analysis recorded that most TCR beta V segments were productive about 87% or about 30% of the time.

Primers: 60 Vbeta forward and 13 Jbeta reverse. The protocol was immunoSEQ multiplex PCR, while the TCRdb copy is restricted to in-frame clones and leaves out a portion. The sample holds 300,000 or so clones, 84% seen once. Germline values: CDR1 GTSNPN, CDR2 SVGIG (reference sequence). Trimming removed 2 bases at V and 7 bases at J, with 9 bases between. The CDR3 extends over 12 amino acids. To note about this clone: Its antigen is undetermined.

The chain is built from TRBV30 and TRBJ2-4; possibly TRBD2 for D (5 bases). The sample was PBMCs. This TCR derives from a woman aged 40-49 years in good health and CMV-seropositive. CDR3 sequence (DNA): TGTGCCTGGAGTCATACGGGGAACATTCAGTACTTC. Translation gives CAWSHTGNIQYF.